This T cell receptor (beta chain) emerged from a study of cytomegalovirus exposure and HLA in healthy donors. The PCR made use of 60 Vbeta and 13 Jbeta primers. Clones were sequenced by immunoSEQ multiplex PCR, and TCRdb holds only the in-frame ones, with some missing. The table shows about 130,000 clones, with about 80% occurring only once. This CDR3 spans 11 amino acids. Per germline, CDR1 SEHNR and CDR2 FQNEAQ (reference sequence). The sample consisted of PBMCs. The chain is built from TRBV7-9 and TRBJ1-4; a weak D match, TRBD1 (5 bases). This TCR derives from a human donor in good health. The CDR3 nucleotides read TGTTCCATATTAAGGGGTTTAGAACTGTTTTTT. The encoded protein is CSILRGLELFF.